This T cell receptor beta chain was identified in a study of blood T cell repertoires in COVID-19. Study in general: Sites across the United States, Italy and Spain contributed samples from acute and convalescent COVID-19. PBMCs, B-cell-depleted T cells, or T cells provided the cDNA or gDNA that made up the material.

In the original processing: Nucleated cell number was recorded as an estimate derived from reference gene primer amplification. TCRdb keeps only in-frame clones here, not all; method: immunoSEQ multiplex PCR. The D gene and trimming were derived from the DNA, and the V and J assignments and clone size from that table. Among 250,000 to 300,000 clones listed, around 86% were seen once. CDR1 is SGHNT, CDR2 YENEEA, per germline. Trimming left V 2 bases short and J 0 bases short, with 7 bases between. The CDR3 runs 14 residues. The chain couples TRBV11-3 to TRBJ1-1; D uncertain. Sequencing was performed on peripheral blood. The TCR was taken from a man aged 18 to 29 with active or convalescent COVID-19. Here the CDR3 reads CASSLRGLNTEAFF. CDR3 DNA: TGTGCCAGCAGCTTACGGGGTTTGAACACTGAAGCTTTCTTT.